These T cell receptor beta chains were read from a single sample in a study of blood T cell repertoires in COVID-19. Clones were read by immunoSEQ multiplex PCR, and TCRdb kept only the in-frame ones, dropping some. The sample shows some 200,000 clones, 88% of them seen only once. The sample consisted of peripheral blood. Receptors were obtained from a man between 18 and 35 years old with active or convalescent COVID-19. CDR3s include the opening cysteine and the closing phenylalanine or tryptophan. A D gene is named only where the DNA matches it firmly. Clone size is shown for a subset of rows, as once, few, many or a class of expanded clone.

-	TRBV18	TRBJ2-7	TRBD1	CASSQRQGFEDKYF	TGTGCCAGCTCACAAAGACAGGGATTTGAAGATAAGTACTTC
-	TRBV5-1	TRBJ1-1	-	CASSSQGNTEAFF	TGCGCCAGCAGCTCACAGGGGAACACTGAAGCTTTCTTT
-	TRBV30	TRBJ1-6	-	CAWRWWQGNSPLHF	TGTGCCTGGAGGTGGTGGCAGGGGAATTCACCCCTCCACTTT
-	TRBV6-6	TRBJ1-2	TRBD1	CASSPTGGANYGYTF	TGTGCCAGCAGTCCCACAGGGGGCGCCAACTATGGCTACACCTTC
-	TRBV5-6	TRBJ1-6	-	CASSFVSGESPLHF	TGTGCCAGCAGTTTCGTATCGGGAGAGTCACCCCTCCACTTT
-	TRBV24-1	TRBJ2-7	-	CATGNGGSVEQYF	TGTGCCACCGGTAACGGGGGATCGGTCGAGCAGTACTTC
-	TRBV2	TRBJ1-3	TRBD1	CASSQVISRRQGSGNTIYF	TGTGCCAGCAGCCAGGTTATTTCCCGGCGACAGGGCTCTGGAAACACCATATATTTT
few	TRBV7-2	TRBJ2-1	-	CASSPQPGAYNEQFF	TGTGCCAGCAGCCCACAGCCAGGGGCCTACAATGAGCAGTTCTTC
-	TRBV11-2	TRBJ2-1	TRBD2	CASSFGLAENEQFF	TGTGCCAGCAGCTTTGGACTAGCGGAAAATGAGCAGTTCTTC
-	TRBV6-5	TRBJ2-3	TRBD1	CASSTDRGGWDTQYF	TGTGCCAGCAGTACTGACAGGGGCGGATGGGATACGCAGTATTTT
-	TRBV9	TRBJ1-3	TRBD1	CASSTRDRVSGNTIYF	TGTGCCAGCAGCACACGGGACAGGGTCTCTGGAAACACCATATATTTT
-	TRBV7-2	TRBJ2-7	TRBD1	CASSTRDSHYF	TGTGCCAGCAGCACCCGGGACAGCCATTACTTC
few	TRBV5-1	TRBJ2-1	TRBD2	CASRSSSGLGEQFF	TGCGCCAGCAGATCTTCTAGCGGACTGGGTGAGCAGTTCTTC
-	TRBV7-3	TRBJ2-1	TRBD2	CASSLGLAGLNEQFF	TGTGCCAGCAGCTTAGGACTAGCGGGCCTCAATGAGCAGTTCTTC
-	TRBV10-1	TRBJ2-2	-	CASSESGGGPTGELFF	TGCGCCAGCAGTGAGTCTGGAGGGGGCCCCACCGGGGAGCTGTTTTTT
-	TRBV4-2	TRBJ1-2	-	CASSQESRGDYGYTF	TGTGCCAGCAGCCAAGAGTCCCGGGGGGACTATGGCTACACCTTC
-	TRBV28	TRBJ2-7	TRBD2	CASSTSGTGEQYF	TGTGCCAGCAGTACTAGCGGGACTGGTGAGCAGTACTTC
-	TRBV28	TRBJ1-1	TRBD1	CASSLPRGANTEAFF	TGTGCCAGCAGTTTACCCAGGGGGGCGAACACTGAAGCTTTCTTT
-	TRBV27	TRBJ2-1	TRBD1	CAGWTGPWHNEQFF	TGTGCCGGTTGGACAGGTCCCTGGCACAATGAGCAGTTCTTC
-	TRBV6-5	TRBJ1-1	-	CASSNRERVAFF	TGTGCCAGCAGCAACAGGGAGCGAGTGGCTTTCTTT
-	TRBV18	TRBJ1-5	-	CASSPSQDQPQHF	TGTGCCAGCTCACCTTCCCAGGATCAGCCCCAGCATTTT
-	TRBV6-2/TRBV6-3	TRBJ2-1	TRBD1	CASSSQGATDGNEQFF	TGTGCCAGCAGCTCACAGGGGGCAACCGACGGGAATGAGCAGTTCTTC